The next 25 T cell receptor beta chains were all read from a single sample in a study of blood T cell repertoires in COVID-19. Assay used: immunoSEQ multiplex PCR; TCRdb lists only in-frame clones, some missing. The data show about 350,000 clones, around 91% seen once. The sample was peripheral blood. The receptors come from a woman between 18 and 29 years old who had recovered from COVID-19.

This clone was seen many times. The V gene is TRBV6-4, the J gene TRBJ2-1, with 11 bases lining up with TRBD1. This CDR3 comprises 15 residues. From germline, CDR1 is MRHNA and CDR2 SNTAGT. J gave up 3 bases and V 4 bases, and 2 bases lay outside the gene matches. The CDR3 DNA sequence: TGTGCCAGCAGTGCCGGGACAGGGGGCTACAATGAGCAGTTCTTC. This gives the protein CASSAGTGGYNEQFF.

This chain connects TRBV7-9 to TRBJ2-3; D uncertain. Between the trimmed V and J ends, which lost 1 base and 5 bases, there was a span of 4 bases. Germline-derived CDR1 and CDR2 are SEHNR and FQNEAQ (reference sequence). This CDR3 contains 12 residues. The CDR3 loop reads CASSLVVDTQYF. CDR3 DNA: TGTGCCAGCAGCTTAGTCGTAGATACGCAGTATTTT.

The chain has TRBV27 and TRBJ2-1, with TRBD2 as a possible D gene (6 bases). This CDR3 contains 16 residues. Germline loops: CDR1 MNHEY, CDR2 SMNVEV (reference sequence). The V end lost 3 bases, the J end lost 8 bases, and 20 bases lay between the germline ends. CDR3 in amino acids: CASSLSPLVRRDEQFF. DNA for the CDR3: TGTGCCAGCAGTTTGTCCCCGTTGGTGAGGAGGGATGAGCAGTTCTTC.

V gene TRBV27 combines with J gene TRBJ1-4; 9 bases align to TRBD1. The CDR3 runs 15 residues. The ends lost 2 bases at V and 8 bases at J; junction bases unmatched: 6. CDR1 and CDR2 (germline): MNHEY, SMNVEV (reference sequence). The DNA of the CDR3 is TGTGCCAGCAGTTTAAGCGGGACAGGGTGGGAAAAACTGTTTTTT. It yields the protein CASSLSGTGWEKLFF.

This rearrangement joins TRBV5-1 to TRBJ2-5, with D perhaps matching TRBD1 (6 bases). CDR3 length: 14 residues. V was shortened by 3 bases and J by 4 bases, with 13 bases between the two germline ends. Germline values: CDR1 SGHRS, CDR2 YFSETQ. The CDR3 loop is CASSSQGGGETQYF. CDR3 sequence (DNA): TGCGCCAGCAGCTCCCAAGGGGGTGGAGAGACCCAGTACTTC.

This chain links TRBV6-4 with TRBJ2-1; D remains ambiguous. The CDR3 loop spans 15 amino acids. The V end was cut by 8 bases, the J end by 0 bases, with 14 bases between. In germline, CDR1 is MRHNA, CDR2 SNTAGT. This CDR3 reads CASAESLNSYNEQFF. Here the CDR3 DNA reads TGTGCCAGCGCTGAGTCCCTTAACTCCTACAATGAGCAGTTCTTC.

CDR3: CSASGDSLYNSPLHF. In DNA form, the CDR3 reads TGCAGTGCTAGTGGTGACAGCCTGTATAATTCACCCCTCCACTTT. The chain links TRBV20-1 to TRBJ1-6, with TRBD1 as a possible D gene (5 bases). V was pared by 3 bases and J by 4 bases, with 13 bases between. CDR1 is DFQATT, CDR2 SNEGSKA, per germline (reference sequence). The CDR3 is 15 amino acids.

CDR3 nucleotides: TGCAGCGTAACGGTGGTTTCTGAAGCTTTCTTT. This translates into CSVTVVSEAFF. The chain is built from TRBV29-1 and TRBJ1-1; D unresolved. The CDR3 covers 11 residues. The germline V gene has CDR1 SQVTM and CDR2 ANQGSEA. With 6 bases removed from V and 6 bases from J, the gap between germline ends came to 11 bases.

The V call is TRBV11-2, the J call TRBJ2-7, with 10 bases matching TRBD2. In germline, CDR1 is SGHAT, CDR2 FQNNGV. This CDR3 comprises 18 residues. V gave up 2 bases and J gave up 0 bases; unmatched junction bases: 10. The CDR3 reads CASSLSRGLAPSSYEQYV. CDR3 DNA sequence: TGTGCCAGCAGCTTATCGCGGGGACTAGCGCCGAGCTCCTACGAGCAGTACGTC.

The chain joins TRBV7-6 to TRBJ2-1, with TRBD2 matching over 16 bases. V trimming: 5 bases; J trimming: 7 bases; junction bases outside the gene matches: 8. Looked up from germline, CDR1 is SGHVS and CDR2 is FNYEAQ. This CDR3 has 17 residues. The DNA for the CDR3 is TGTGCCAGCAGCCGGGGACTAGCGGGAGGGGTGGGGAATGAGCAGTTCTTC. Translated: CASSRGLAGGVGNEQFF.

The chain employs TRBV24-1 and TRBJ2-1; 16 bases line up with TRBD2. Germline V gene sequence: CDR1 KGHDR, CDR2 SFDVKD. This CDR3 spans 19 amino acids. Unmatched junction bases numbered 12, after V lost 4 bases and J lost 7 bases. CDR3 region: CATSDGPGTSGRGGNEQFF. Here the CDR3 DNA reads TGTGCCACCAGTGACGGTCCCGGGACTAGCGGGAGGGGGGGTAATGAGCAGTTCTTC.

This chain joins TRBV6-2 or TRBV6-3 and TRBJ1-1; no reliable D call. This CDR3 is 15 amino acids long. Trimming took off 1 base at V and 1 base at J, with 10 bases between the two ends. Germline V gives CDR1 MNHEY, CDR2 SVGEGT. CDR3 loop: CASSYFSYRNTEAFF. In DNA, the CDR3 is TGTGCCAGCAGTTACTTTTCCTACAGGAACACTGAAGCTTTCTTT.

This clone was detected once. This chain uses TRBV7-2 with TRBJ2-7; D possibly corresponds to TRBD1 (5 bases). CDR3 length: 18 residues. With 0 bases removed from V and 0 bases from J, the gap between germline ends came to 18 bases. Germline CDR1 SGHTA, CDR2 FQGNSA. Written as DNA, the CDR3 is TGTGCCAGCAGCTTAGCCTCAGATGAGGACACAAGCTCCTACGAGCAGTACGTC. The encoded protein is CASSLASDEDTSSYEQYV.

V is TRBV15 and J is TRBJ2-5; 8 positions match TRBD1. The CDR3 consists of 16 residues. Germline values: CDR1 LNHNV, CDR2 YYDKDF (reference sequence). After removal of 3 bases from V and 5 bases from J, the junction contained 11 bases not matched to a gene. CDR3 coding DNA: TGTGCCACCAGCAGTGTCAGGGGGCTCTATCGGGAGACCCAGTACTTC. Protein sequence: CATSSVRGLYRETQYF.

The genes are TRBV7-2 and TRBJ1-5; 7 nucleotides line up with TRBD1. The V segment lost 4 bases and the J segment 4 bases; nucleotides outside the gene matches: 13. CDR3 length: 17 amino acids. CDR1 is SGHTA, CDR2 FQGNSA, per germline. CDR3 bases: TGTGCCAGCAGCTCCGGCTCTACAGGGGCTGGGAATCAGCCCCAGCATTTT. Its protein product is CASSSGSTGAGNQPQHF. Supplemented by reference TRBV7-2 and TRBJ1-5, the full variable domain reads GAGVSQSPSNKVTEKGKDVELRCDPISGHTALYWYRQSLGQGLEFLIYFQGNSAPDKSGLPSDRFSAERTGGSVSTLTIQRTQQEDSAVYLCASSSGSTGAGNQPQHFGDGTRLSIL.

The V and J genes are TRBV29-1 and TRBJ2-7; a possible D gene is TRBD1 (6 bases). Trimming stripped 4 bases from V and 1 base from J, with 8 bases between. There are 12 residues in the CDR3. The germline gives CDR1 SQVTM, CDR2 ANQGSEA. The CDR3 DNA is TGCAGCGTTGCAGACAGGTCCTACGAGCAGTACGTC. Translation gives CSVADRSYEQYV.

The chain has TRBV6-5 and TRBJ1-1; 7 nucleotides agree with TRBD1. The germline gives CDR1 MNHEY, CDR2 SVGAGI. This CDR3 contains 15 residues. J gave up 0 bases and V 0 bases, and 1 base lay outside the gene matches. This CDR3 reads CASSYSQGVNTEAFF. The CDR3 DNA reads TGTGCCAGCAGTTACTCTCAGGGGGTGAACACTGAAGCTTTCTTT.

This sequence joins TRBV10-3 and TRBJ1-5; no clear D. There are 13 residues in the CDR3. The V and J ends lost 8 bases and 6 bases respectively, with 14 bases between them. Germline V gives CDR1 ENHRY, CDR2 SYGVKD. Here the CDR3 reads CAISQREVQPQHF. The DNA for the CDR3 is TGTGCCATCTCCCAAAGGGAGGTTCAGCCCCAGCATTTT.

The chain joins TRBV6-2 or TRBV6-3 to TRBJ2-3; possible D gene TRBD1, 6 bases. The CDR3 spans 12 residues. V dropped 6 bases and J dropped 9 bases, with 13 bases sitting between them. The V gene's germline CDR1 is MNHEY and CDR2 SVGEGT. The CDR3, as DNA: TGTGCCAGCAGCCCCCTAGGGGGAACGCAGTATTTT. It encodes CASSPLGGTQYF.

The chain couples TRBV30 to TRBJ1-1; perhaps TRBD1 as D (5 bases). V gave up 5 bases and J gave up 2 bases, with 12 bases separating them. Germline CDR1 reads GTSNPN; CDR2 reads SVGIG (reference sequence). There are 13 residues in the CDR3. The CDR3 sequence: CAWGAGENTEAFF. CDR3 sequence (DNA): TGTGCCTGGGGGGCGGGGGAAAACACTGAAGCTTTCTTT.

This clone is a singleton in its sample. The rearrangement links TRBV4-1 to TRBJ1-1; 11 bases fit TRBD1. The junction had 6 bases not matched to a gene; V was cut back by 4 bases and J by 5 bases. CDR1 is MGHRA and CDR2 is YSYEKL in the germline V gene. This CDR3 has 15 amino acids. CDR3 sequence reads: CASSLTGQGVTEAFF. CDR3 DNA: TGCGCCAGCAGCCTAACGGGACAGGGGGTTACTGAAGCTTTCTTT.

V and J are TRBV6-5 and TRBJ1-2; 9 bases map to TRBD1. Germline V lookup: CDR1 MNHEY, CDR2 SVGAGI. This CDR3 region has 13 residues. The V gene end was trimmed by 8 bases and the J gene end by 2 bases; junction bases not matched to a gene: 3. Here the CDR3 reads CASGQGKNYGYTF. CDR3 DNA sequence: TGTGCCAGCGGACAGGGGAAAAACTATGGCTACACCTTC.

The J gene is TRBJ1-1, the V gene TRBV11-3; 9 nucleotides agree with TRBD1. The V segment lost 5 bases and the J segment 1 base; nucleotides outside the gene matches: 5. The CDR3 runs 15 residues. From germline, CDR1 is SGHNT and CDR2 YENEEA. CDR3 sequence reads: CASSQTQGANTEAFF. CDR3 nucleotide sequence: TGTGCCAGCAGCCAAACACAGGGGGCGAACACTGAAGCTTTCTTT.

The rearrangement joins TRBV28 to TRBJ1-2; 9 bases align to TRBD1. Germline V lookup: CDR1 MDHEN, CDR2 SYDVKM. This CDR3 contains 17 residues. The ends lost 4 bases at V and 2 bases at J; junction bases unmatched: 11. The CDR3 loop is CASSSYTGGRSNYGYTF. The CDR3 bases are TGTGCCAGCAGTTCGTATACAGGGGGCCGATCGAACTATGGCTACACCTTC.

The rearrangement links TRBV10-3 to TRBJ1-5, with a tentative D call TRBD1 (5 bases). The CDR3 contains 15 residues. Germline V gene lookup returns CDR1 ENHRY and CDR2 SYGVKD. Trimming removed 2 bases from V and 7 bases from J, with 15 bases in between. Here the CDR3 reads CAISENKGSGQPQHF. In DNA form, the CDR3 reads TGTGCCATCAGTGAGAACAAGGGTTCAGGGCAGCCCCAGCATTTT.